This T cell receptor (beta chain) is from a study of Tregs in tolerant kidney transplant recipients. As for the study in general: CD4+CD25+CD127- cells came from approximately 3-day belatacept mixed lymphocyte reactions, some with approximately 5-day graft donor restimulation. Regarding the study as a whole: The most relevant donor-specific Treg TCRbeta repertoire apparently came from expansion with activated donor B cells.

V was pared by 0 bases and J by 4 bases, with 12 bases between. Germline CDR1 and CDR2: MNHNY and SVGAGI (reference sequence). The CDR3 consists of 15 residues. Only a few counts were recorded for this clone. Its specificity is not known. The protocol was immunoSEQ multiplex PCR, while the TCRdb copy is restricted to in-frame clones and leaves out a portion. The table has 15,000 to 20,000 clones, more than 60% seen once; the top ten hold 2.5% to 3.5%. V usage is TRBV6-6 and J usage is TRBJ2-5; D is ambiguous. The clonotype originates from a human donor in good health. The source material was Tregs from blood cultured with allogeneic cells. Here the CDR3 DNA reads TGTGCCAGCAGTTACTCGATCGGGTTAGGAGAGACCCAGTACTTC. The encoded protein is CASSYSIGLGETQYF.